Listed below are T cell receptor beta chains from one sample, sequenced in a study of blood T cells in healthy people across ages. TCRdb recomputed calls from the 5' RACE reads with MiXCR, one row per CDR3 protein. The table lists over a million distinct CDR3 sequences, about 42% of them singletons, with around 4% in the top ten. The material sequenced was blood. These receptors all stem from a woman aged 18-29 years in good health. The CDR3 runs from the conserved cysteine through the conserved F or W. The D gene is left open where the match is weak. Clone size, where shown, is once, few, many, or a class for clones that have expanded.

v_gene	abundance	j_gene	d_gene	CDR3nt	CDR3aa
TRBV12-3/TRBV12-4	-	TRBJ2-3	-	TGTGCCAGCAGCCGAGAGCGGGCACATACGCAGTATTTT	CASSRERAHTQYF
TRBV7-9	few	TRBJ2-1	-	TGTGCCAGCAGCTCTGGCGCTATAAGGAGTGAGCAGTTCTTC	CASSSGAIRSEQFF
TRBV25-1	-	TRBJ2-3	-	TGTGCCAGCAGTGAATTAGGGTTGTCTGGCAGCGAGGGCAGATACGCGTATTTT	CASSELGLSGSEGRYAYF
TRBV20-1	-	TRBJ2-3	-	TGCAGTGCTAGCCGGCCGAGGGGGGTTGATACGCAGTATTTT	CSASRPRGVDTQYF
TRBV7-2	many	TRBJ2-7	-	TGTGCCAGCAGCTTAGCCCGGATCTCCTACGAGCAGTACTTC	CASSLARISYEQYF
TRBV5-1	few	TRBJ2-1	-	TGCGCCAGCAGCTTGGTGAGGGGCGATGAGCAGTTCTTC	CASSLVRGDEQFF
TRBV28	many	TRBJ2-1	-	TGTGCCAGCAGGCGTAAAAAAGGGCAGTTCTTC	CASRRKKGQFF
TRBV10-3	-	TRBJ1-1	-	TGTGCCATCAGTGAAAGACACGGCCGCGACACTGAAGCTTTCTTT	CAISERHGRDTEAFF
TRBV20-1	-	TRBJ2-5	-	TGCAGTGCTAGACAGGCCGCGGGTAGGGAAGAGACCCAGTACTTC	CSARQAAGREETQYF
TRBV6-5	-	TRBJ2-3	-	TGTGCCAGCAGTATGAGGGGGAGGACAGATACGCAGTATTTT	CASSMRGRTDTQYF
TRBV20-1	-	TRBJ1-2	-	TGCAGTGCTAGAGATAGGGCATGCGGCTACACCTTC	CSARDRACGYTF
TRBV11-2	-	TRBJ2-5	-	TGTGCCAGCAGCCAGGACAGCTCAGGGGAGACCCAGTACTTC	CASSQDSSGETQYF
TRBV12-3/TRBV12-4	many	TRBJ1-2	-	TGTGCCAGCAGTTTGGGACCGCGTTATGGCTACACCTTC	CASSLGPRYGYTF
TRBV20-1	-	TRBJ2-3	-	TGCAGTGCTTTCTCGGGACCCCGAACCAGAGATACGCAGTATTTT	CSAFSGPRTRDTQYF
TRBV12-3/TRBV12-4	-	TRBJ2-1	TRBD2	TGTGCCAGCAGCAGGGACTACCTTTGGCAGTTCTTC	CASSRDYLWQFF
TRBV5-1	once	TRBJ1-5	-	TGCGCCAGCAGCTTCGACAGCTCGGGACAGCCCCAGCATTTT	CASSFDSSGQPQHF
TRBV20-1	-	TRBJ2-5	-	TGCAGTGCTAGAGATTTCGCGGGGGCTAACAATGAGCAGTACTTC	CSARDFAGANNEQYF
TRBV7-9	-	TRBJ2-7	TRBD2	TGTGCCAGCAGCTCAAACGTAGCGGGTGGCTACGAGCAGTACTTC	CASSSNVAGGYEQYF
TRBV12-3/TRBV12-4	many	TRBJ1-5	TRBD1	TGTGCCAGCAGCCAGGGGGGGCCCAATCAGCCCCAGCATTTT	CASSQGGPNQPQHF
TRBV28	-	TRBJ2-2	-	TGTGCCACTCAGGGGCAGGGGACCGGGGAGCTGTTTTTT	CATQGQGTGELFF
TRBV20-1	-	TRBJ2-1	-	TGCAGTGCTAGAGGGTTAAGAGGCAATGAGCAGTTCTTC	CSARGLRGNEQFF
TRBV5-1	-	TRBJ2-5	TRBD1	TGCGCCAGCAGCCTATACAGGGGGTACCAAGAGACCCAGTACTTC	CASSLYRGYQETQYF
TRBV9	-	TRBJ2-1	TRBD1	TGTGCCAGCAGCGTAGTCGGTCAGGGGGTAAATGAGCAGTTCTTC	CASSVVGQGVNEQFF
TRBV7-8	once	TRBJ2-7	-	TGTGCCAGCAGCCCAGGGGCCCGACAGGTTCACGAGCAGTACTTC	CASSPGARQVHEQYF
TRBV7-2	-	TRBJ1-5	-	TGTGCCAGCAGCTTTTGGGGGACTCAGCCCCAGCATTTT	CASSFWGTQPQHF
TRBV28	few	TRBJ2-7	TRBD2	TGTGCCAGCAGTCCACCCGGGGCGGGAGGTTCCTACGAGCAGTACTTC	CASSPPGAGGSYEQYF
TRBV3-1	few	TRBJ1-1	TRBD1	TGTGCCAGCAGCTCTTGGGACAGAAACACTGAAGCTTTCTTT	CASSSWDRNTEAFF
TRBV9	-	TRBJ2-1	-	TGTGCCAGCAGCGTAGCCCCGGGTAAGACTTACAATGAGCAGTTCTTC	CASSVAPGKTYNEQFF
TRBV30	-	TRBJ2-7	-	TGTGCCTGGAGAATAGGGGGGGCAGGGTCAACCTACGAGCAGTACTTC	CAWRIGGAGSTYEQYF
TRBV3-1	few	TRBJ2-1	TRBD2	TGTGCCAGCAGCCAAGATCCCATAGCGGGCCTCTACAATGAGCAGTTCTTC	CASSQDPIAGLYNEQFF
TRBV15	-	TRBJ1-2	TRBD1	TGTGCCACCAGCAGAGAAACAGGGGCCTACTATGGCTACACCTTC	CATSRETGAYYGYTF
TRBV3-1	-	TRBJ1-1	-	TGTGCCAGCAGCCAAGCCACCGAGGGAGGCACTGAAGCTTTCTTT	CASSQATEGGTEAFF
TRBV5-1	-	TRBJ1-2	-	TGCGCCAGCAGCTCCAACTCCGGTAGTCCCCTCTATGGCTACACCTTC	CASSSNSGSPLYGYTF
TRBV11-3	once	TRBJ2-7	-	TGTGCCAGCAGGTACGATGCCACTAGCTCCTACGAGCAGTACTTC	CASRYDATSSYEQYF
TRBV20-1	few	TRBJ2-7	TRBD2	TGCAGTGCTAGAGATTGGGAGGGACGAACCTACGAGCAGTACTTC	CSARDWEGRTYEQYF
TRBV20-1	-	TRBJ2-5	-	TGCAGCGCTAGAGACCGTGTGCTGGGACAAGAGACCCAGTACTTC	CSARDRVLGQETQYF
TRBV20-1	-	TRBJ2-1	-	TGCAGTGCCATGGGACCAACCTCCTACAATGAGCAGTTCTTC	CSAMGPTSYNEQFF
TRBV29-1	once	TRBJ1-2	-	TGCAGCGTTTCTGTAGGGAGTAACTATGGCTACACCTTC	CSVSVGSNYGYTF
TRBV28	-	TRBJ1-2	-	TGTGCCAGCAGGCCAGGACTCCCATATGGCTACACCTTC	CASRPGLPYGYTF
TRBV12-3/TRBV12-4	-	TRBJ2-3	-	TGTGCCACTTCGGAGGGGTTGGCAGATACGCAGTATTTT	CATSEGLADTQYF
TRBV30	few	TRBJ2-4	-	TGTGCCTGGAGTGTACAGGGCGGGAGCATTCAGTACTTC	CAWSVQGGSIQYF
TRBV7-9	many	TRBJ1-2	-	TGTGCCAGCAGCTTAGTGGGCAACTATGGCTACACCTTC	CASSLVGNYGYTF
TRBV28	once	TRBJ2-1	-	TGTGCCACTCTCCGCAGGGGTAAGGATGAGCAGTTCTTC	CATLRRGKDEQFF
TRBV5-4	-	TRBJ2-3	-	TGTGCCAGCAGCTCCCAGGCTAAGACGCAGTATTTT	CASSSQAKTQYF
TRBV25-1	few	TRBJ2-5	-	TGTGCCAGCAGTGACTGGACAGAAGAGACCCAGTACTTC	CASSDWTEETQYF
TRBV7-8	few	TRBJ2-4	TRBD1	TGTGCCAGCAGCTCCCCCAGGGGGACGGGAAACATTCAGTACTTC	CASSSPRGTGNIQYF
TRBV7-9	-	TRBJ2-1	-	TGTGCCAGCAGCTTACTGTCAGAGGGAGAGCAGTTCTTC	CASSLLSEGEQFF
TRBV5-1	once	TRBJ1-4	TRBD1	TGCGCCAGCAGCCAATCGACAGGGTATAATGAAAAACTGTTTTTT	CASSQSTGYNEKLFF
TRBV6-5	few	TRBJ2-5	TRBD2	TGTGCCAGCAGTTACTCGGCGGGAGGTGCGACCCAGTACTTC	CASSYSAGGATQYF
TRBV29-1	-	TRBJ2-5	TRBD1	TGCAGCGTTGGCACGGACAGGCAAGAGACCCAGTACTTC	CSVGTDRQETQYF
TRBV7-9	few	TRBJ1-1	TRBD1	TGTGCCAGCAGCTTAGGACAGGGGGACAACACTGAAGCTTTCTTT	CASSLGQGDNTEAFF
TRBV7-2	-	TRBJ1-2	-	TGTGCCAGCAGCTCGGACGCCTATGACTACACCTTC	CASSSDAYDYTF
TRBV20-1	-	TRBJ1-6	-	TGCAGTGCTAGAGTTAGGGTTGGTTACGGTTCACCCCTCCACTTT	CSARVRVGYGSPLHF
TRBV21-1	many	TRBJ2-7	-	TGTGCCAGCAGCCCAGGACTAACCTCCTACGAGCAGTACTTC	CASSPGLTSYEQYF
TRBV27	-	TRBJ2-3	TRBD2	TGTGCCAGCAGTTTTAGTACTAGCGGGATAGATACGCAGTATTTT	CASSFSTSGIDTQYF
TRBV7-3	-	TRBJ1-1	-	TGTGCCAGCAGCCCCCAACATGGGGGGCGGGAGGAAGCTTTCTTT	CASSPQHGGREEAFF
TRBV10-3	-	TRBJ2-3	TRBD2	TGTGCCATCAGCGCCCCGGGACGAGCGGGAGCAGATACGCAGTATTTT	CAISAPGRAGADTQYF
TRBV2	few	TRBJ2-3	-	TGTGCCAGCAGTGGAGGAACTATCACAGATACGCAGTATTTT	CASSGGTITDTQYF
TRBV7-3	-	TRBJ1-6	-	TGTGCCAGCAGCCCCCCCGGGGGGTTATCACCCCTCCACTTT	CASSPPGGLSPLHF